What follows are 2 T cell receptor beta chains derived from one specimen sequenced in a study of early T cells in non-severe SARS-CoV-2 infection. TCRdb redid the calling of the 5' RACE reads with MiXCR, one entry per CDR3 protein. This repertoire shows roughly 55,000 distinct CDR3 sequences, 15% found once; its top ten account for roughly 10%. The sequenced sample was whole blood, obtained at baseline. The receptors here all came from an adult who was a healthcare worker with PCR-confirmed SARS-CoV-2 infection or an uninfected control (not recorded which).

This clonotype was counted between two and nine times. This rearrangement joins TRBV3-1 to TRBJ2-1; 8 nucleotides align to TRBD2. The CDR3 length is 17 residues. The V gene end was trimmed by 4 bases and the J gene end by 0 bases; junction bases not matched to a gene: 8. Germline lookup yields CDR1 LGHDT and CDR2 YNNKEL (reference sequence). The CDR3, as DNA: TGTGCCAGCAGCCCCCGACTAGCGTCGAGCTCCTACAATGAGCAGTTCTTC. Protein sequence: CASSPRLASSSYNEQFF.

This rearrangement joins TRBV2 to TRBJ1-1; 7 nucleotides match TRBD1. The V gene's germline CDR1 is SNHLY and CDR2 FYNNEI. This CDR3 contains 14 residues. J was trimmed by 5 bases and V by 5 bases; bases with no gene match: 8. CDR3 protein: CASSLQGSGTEAFF. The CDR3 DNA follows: TGTGCCAGCAGTCTACAGGGGTCAGGTACTGAAGCTTTCTTT.